Listed here is a single TCR beta chain. It lacks a known antigen. Nothing much larger sits one base from this clone, and base qualities are not available. Donors formed part of the validation cohort, which comprised fewer than 150 subjects and was distinct from the first cohort of fewer than 750 subjects. Receptors were amplified or captured by the immunoSEQ multiplex PCR assay. Regarding the original processing steps: A statistical classification framework was developed to diagnose cytomegalovirus status using the catalog of TCR beta chain sequences. The immuneACCESS repertoire file appears here via TCRdb, limited to in-frame rearrangements. These files lack a portion of the clones; in checked studies, under half of the deficit traces to unresolved V genes, and the cause of the others is not known. Clone size and V and J calls were adopted from that table, with D and trimming inferred from the DNA. The sample has 70,000 to 80,000 clones on record, 90% to 95% of them singletons. 2.5% to 3.5% of the sample rests with the top ten.

This specimen comes from a study of cytomegalovirus exposure and HLA in healthy donors (dated by TCRdb to about 2017). For the study in its entirety: According to a later analysis, one platform produced both the roughly 130 validation repertoires and the approximately 600 repertoires of the first cohort. To predict cytomegalovirus infection status, the study brought together high-throughput TCR immunosequencing, statistical association of individual TCRs with disease status, and machine learning. A separate validation cohort of more than 100 different subjects was used in addition to the roughly 620-subject first cohort. The study aimed to test whether signatures of past pathogen exposure could be identified by cataloging public T cell receptors. What the work shows at the level of the full study, not this receptor alone: While some public TCRs were present in many individuals, most TCR sequences turned up only very rarely across donors. In both the original and validation cohorts, the classifier was reported to diagnose cytomegalovirus status with high specificity and sensitivity. In vitro tests confirmed that three of the cytomegalovirus-associated TCR beta chains recognize cytomegalovirus antigens. Of the cluster scores, around 95% were above 0 in a later analysis, which found that TCRs clustered in the first cohort also tended to co-occur in the 120 or so validation repertoires. According to the authors, the approach could potentially be generalized to other disease states and immunological phenotypes. The study gave a list of over 150 TCR beta chains associated with cytomegalovirus. A later analysis had no HLA typing for the validation cohort, so co-occurrence there was scored across all 110 or so repertoires.

Clipping removes 4 bases from V and 7 bases from J, with 4 as the unmatched junction base count. The CDR3 holds 14 amino acids from the cysteine to the phenylalanine. Kept here is only the CDR3 DNA, which spans 42 bases and is read in frame from base 1. Sequencing was performed on PBMCs. The sequence is built from TRBV5-3 and TRBJ1-6; the central 8 bases match TRBD1. TRBV5-3 is designated an ORF whose function remains uncertain. This receptor was obtained from a woman in her late teens or twenties in good health and CMV-seropositive. The CDR3 here reads CARSRTGRNSPLHF. The bases are TGTGCCAGAAGCCGGACAGGGAGGAATTCACCCCTCCACTTT.